This T cell receptor (beta chain) was observed in a study of blood T cell repertoires in COVID-19 (dated by TCRdb to 2020 to 2021). With regard to the full study: Collaborator samples came from the United States, Italy and Spain and covered acute and convalescent phases of COVID-19. Deeply sampled blood TCRbeta repertoires from subjects exposed to, actively infected with, or recovered from COVID-19 were included in the dataset. Where HLA class I and class II types were available, the types were taken from metadata supplied by the sample provider, not from assay-based typing. The samples were drawn from the first 160 participants of the ongoing ImmuneRACE study and from roughly 1,300 subjects provided by 6 global collaborators. Nearly every sample came with metadata listing a de-identified subject ID, COVID-19 status, age in years and sex. The repertoires were released in a freely available public database meant as a resource for research on the immune response to SARS-CoV-2. The material from the prospective study consisted of cDNA or gDNA derived from T cells, B-cell-depleted T cells, or PBMCs.

Comments on this clone: There is no known antigen for this receptor. No base quality values were provided; no much bigger clone lies one nucleotide off.

Study-level results and caveats: The amount of clinical and demographic metadata varied by source and participant and was provided uncurated.

The collaborating institutions used their own protocols to collect whole blood in K2EDTA tubes. For TCRbeta analysis, collaborators shipped samples in one of three forms: frozen whole blood, isolated PBMCs, or DNA extracted from either of those sample types. Its CDR3 holds 16 amino acids, cysteine through phenylalanine. The kept DNA is CDR3 alone, 48 bases in frame from the first base. Here V drops 2 bases and J drops 9 bases, and the junction holds 11 bases not matched to any gene. Via the germline V gene, CDR1 is SGHRS and CDR2 YFSETQ. TCRbeta CDR3 regions were amplified from genomic DNA by means of the immunoSEQ Assay, a bias-controlled multiplex PCR. The paper's data handling went like this. The number of nucleated cells in each sample was estimated from the amplification of reference gene primers within the assay. To quantify the absolute abundance of each unique TCRbeta CDR3 rearrangement, sequence reads were collapsed and filtered. For each sample, productive Simpson clonality was calculated by taking the square root of Simpson's diversity index across productive rearrangements. TCRdb carries this immuneACCESS record with in-frame sequences only. Its versions omit some clonotypes, under half of them owing to an unresolved V gene in the studies checked, with the rest unexplained. V, J and clone size reflect that table, while D and trimming were determined from the DNA. The table for this sample lists approximately 350,000 clones; about 83% of them were counted only once. Of the sample, about 3% falls within the top ten clones.

In this chain, TRBV5-1 is recombined with TRBJ1-6; 7 bases in the middle match TRBD1. The source of this sequence is a man aged 30 to 45 with active or convalescent COVID-19. Sequenced sample: peripheral blood. CDR3 sequence: CASSLSGTAPRSPLHF. The DNA reads as follows: TGCGCCAGCAGCTTATCCGGGACAGCGCCTCGTTCACCCCTCCACTTT.